This is a list of T cell receptor beta chains from one sample in a study of blood T cell repertoires in COVID-19. Assay used: immunoSEQ multiplex PCR; TCRdb lists only in-frame clones, some missing. The data show approximately 170,000 clones, 85% to 90% seen once. The specimen sequenced was peripheral blood. These receptors were taken from a middle-aged man who had recovered from COVID-19. CDR3s include the opening cysteine and the closing phenylalanine or tryptophan.

V gene: TRBV5-1; CDR3 protein: CASSSGADSNQPQHF
V gene: TRBV19; CDR3 protein: CASSIGGTVQETQYF
V gene: TRBV7-2; CDR3 protein: CASSLTSGRGTDTQYF
V gene: TRBV5-4; CDR3 protein: CASSKLSYEQYF
V gene: TRBV28; CDR3 protein: CASRLAGGQDNYGYTF
V gene: TRBV7-9; CDR3 protein: CASSSGLAGLGNEQYF
V gene: TRBV4-1; CDR3 protein: CASSQVGAQGYEQYF
V gene: TRBV2; CDR3 protein: CASTRQELRMTSGNTIYF
V gene: TRBV7-9; CDR3 protein: CASSFSGTSYNEQFF
V gene: TRBV19; CDR3 protein: CASRGSGANVLTF
V gene: TRBV28; CDR3 protein: CASSARGGGTDTQYF
V gene: TRBV19; CDR3 protein: CASSSGQINYGYTF
V gene: TRBV5-1; CDR3 protein: CASTDQDRGARWAQYF
V gene: TRBV5-1; CDR3 protein: CASSLAGGMNTEAFF
V gene: TRBV27; CDR3 protein: CASSLGGTNTEAFF
V gene: TRBV13; CDR3 protein: CASRKGGGNTEAFF